This is a list of T cell receptor beta chains from one sample in a study of CD8+CD57+ T cells in acquired aplastic anemia. TCRdb passed the reads through MiXCR, listing each CDR3 protein once. This sample has roughly 250,000 distinct CDR3 sequences, with 82% found just once. Sequencing was done on a sample of sorted CD4+, CD8+, or CD8+CD57+ T cells (not recorded which) from PBMCs. These receptors all stem from a human donor with aplastic anemia. CDR3s include the opening cysteine and the closing phenylalanine or tryptophan. D genes are given only for firm matches. Clone size is stated in some rows and not others, as once, few, many or a class when expanded.

TRBV20-1	TRBJ2-7	-	-	TGCAGTGCTAGAGACCCGTCCTACGAGCAGTACTTC	CSARDPSYEQYF
TRBV7-9	TRBJ2-1	-	-	TGTGCCAGCAGCTTACAGGGTAGCTACGGGGCCAACGTCCAGTTCTTC	CASSLQGSYGANVQFF
TRBV2	TRBJ1-1	-	-	TGTGCCAGCAGTGAAAATCCGACAAGGGCCACCGAACATTACTTC	CASSENPTRATEHYF
TRBV7-8	TRBJ2-7	once	-	TGCGCCAGCAGCTTGGAGGTGGGTAGCGATACGCAGTATTTC	CASSLEVGSDTQYF
TRBV7-9	TRBJ2-3	-	TRBD2	TGTGCCAGCAGCTTTACTAGCGCAGTGAACAGTTATTTT	CASSFTSAVNSYF
TRBV29-1	TRBJ2-3	-	-	TGCAGCGTGTTGACAGGGAGGGATAGCACAGATACGCAGTATTTT	CSVLTGRDSTDTQYF
TRBV7-8	TRBJ2-1	-	TRBD1	TGTGCCAGCACAAGACAGGGGAACGATGAGCAGTTCTTC	CASTRQGNDEQFF
TRBV9	TRBJ2-6	once	TRBD2	TGTGCCAGCGGCTTAGCGGGGAGCTACGGGTCCAACGTCCTGACTTTC	CASGLAGSYGSNVLTF
TRBV9	TRBJ2-3	-	-	TGTGCCAGCAGCGTAGGGGGCACAAACACTGAAGCTTTT	CASSVGGTNTEAF
TRBV7-2	TRBJ1-1	once	-	TGTGCCAGCAGTTACAACAGGCAATCTGACGACACCTTT	CASSYNRQSDDTF
TRBV2	TRBJ2-1	-	TRBD2	TGTGCCAGCAGGGGTGAAGCGGGGAATACCGGGGAGCTGTTCTTC	CASRGEAGNTGELFF
TRBV9	TRBJ2-3	-	TRBD1	TGTGCCAGCAGCATCGGGGACAGTTCCTACAATGAGCATTTT	CASSIGDSSYNEHF